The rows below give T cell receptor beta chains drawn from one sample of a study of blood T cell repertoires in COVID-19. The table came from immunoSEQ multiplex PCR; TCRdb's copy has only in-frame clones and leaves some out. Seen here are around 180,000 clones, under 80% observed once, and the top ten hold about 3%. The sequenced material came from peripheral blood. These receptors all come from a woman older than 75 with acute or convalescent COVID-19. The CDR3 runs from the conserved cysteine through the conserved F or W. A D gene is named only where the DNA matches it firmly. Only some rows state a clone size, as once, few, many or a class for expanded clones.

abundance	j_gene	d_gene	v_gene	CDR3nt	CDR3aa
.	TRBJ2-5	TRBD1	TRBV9	TGTGCCAGCAGCGCCCAGGACAGGGGAGGAGAGACCCAGTACTTC	CASSAQDRGGETQYF
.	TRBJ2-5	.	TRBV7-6	TGTGCCAGCAGCTTAGAGCGGGCGGGACTCCCAGGGACCCAGTACTTC	CASSLERAGLPGTQYF
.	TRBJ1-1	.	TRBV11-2	TGTGCCAGCAGCTTCCAGGTGAACACTGAAGCTTTCTTT	CASSFQVNTEAFF
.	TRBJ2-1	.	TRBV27	TGTGCCAGCACCACCGGGGACTGGTGGGGACCCTACAATGAGCAGTTCTTC	CASTTGDWWGPYNEQFF
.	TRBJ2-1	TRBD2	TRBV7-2	TGTGCCAGCAGCTTAGATAGACTAGCGGCGTACAATGAGCAGTTCTTC	CASSLDRLAAYNEQFF
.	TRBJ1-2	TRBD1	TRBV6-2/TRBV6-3	TGTGCCAGCAGTTACTCGATGACAGGGGGAAGTTTGAGCTTC	CASSYSMTGGSLSF
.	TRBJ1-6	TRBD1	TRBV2	TGTGCCAGCGGACAGGGTAGTTCACCCCTCCACTTT	CASGQGSSPLHF
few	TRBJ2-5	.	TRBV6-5	TGTGCCAGCAGTTACTGGGAGAAAGAGACCCAGTACTTC	CASSYWEKETQYF
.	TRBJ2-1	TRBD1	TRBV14	TGTGCCAGCAGCCAAGACGGGCGGACAGGGGTTGGAAATGAGCAGTTCTTC	CASSQDGRTGVGNEQFF
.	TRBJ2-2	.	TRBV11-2	TGTGCCAGCAGACCAATTCGGGGTATCGACACCGGGGAGCTGTTTTTT	CASRPIRGIDTGELFF
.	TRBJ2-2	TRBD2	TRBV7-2	TGTGCCAGCAGCTGGTCTAGCGGGAGATCCGGGGAGCTGTTTTTT	CASSWSSGRSGELFF
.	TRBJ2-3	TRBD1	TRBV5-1	TGCGCCAGCAGCCTAGACAGGGCGAGGGATACGCAGTATTTT	CASSLDRARDTQYF
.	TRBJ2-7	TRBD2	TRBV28	TGTGCCAGCAGTTCCCAGGGAGGGGCGAGTGACGAGCAGTACTTC	CASSSQGGASDEQYF
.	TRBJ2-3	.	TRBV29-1	TGCAGCGGGGGAAGAAGCGGGAGCACAGATACGCAGTATTTT	CSGGRSGSTDTQYF
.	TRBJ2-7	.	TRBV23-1	TGCGCCAGCAGTCGGCGGAGGGTCTACGAGCAGTACTTC	CASSRRRVYEQYF
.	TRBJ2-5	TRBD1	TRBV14	TGTGCCAGCAGCCCCATGTGGGGACAGGGGGAAGAGACCCAGTACTTC	CASSPMWGQGEETQYF
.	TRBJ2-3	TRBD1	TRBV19	TGTGCCAGTAGTCTCGCCTTGACAGGGGGCAGTCCAGATACGCAGTATTTT	CASSLALTGGSPDTQYF
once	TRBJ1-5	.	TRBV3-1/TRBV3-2	TGTGCCAGCAGCCAATCAACAGGAGAATCAGCCCAGCATTTT	CASSQSTGESAQHF
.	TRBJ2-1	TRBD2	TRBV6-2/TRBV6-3	TGTGCCAGCAGTTACTCGGAAACTAGCGGTAAACTCAATGAGCAGTTCTTC	CASSYSETSGKLNEQFF
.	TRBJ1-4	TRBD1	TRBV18	TGTGCCAGCTCACCTTTGCAGGGGGAGTATGAAAAACTGTTTTTT	CASSPLQGEYEKLFF
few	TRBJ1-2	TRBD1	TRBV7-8	TGTGCCAGCAGCTCGCTACCGGGACAGGGGACCTATGGCTACACCTTC	CASSSLPGQGTYGYTF
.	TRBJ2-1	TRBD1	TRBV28	TGTGCCAGCAGCTCGGTCAGGGGGAACCCGGTAAATGAGCAGTTCTTC	CASSSVRGNPVNEQFF
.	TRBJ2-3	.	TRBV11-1	TGTGCCAGCAGGGGGGCCGGGACCCACACAGATACGCAGTATTTT	CASRGAGTHTDTQYF
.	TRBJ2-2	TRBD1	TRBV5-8	TGTGCCAGCAGCTGGGGACAGGTAGTCACCGGGGAGCTGTTTTTT	CASSWGQVVTGELFF
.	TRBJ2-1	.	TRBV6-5	TGTGCCAGCAGTTCTTACGAGTACAATGAGCAGTTCTTC	CASSSYEYNEQFF
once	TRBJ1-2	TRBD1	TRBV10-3	TGTGCCATCAGCGGGGACAGGGGTGGGCACGGCTACACCTTC	CAISGDRGGHGYTF
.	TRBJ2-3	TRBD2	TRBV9	TGTGCCAGCAGCGCGCCTCCGGGACTAGCGGGAGGTAATACGCAGTATTTT	CASSAPPGLAGGNTQYF
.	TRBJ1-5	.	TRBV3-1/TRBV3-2	TGTGCCAGCAGCCAAGGGAGGGGTCAGCCCCAGCATTTT	CASSQGRGQPQHF
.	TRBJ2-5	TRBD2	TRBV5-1	TGCGCCAGCAGCTTGGCGAGGCTAGCGGGAAGAGAGACCCAGTACTTC	CASSLARLAGRETQYF
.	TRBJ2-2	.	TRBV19	TGTGCCAGTAGACCTGGACTCCCGATCACCGGGGAGCTGTTTTTT	CASRPGLPITGELFF
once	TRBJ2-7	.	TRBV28	TGTGCCAGCAGGCAATCAGGGGCCTCCTACGAGCAGTACTTC	CASRQSGASYEQYF
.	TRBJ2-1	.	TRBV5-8	TGTGCCAGCAGCCCTCTTCTGACTTACAATGAGCAGTTCTTC	CASSPLLTYNEQFF
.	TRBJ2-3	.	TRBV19	TGTGCCAGTACGCGGGGCACAGATACGCAGTATTTT	CASTRGTDTQYF
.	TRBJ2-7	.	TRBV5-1	TGCGCCAGCAGCTTGGGCATAGCCTACGAGCAGTACTTC	CASSLGIAYEQYF
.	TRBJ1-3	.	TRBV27	TGTGCCAGCAGTTTGGGCCCCTCTGGAAACACCATATATTTT	CASSLGPSGNTIYF
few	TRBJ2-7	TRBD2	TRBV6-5	TGTGCCAGCACCGGAACGGGACTAGCGGTCTACGAGCAGTACTTC	CASTGTGLAVYEQYF